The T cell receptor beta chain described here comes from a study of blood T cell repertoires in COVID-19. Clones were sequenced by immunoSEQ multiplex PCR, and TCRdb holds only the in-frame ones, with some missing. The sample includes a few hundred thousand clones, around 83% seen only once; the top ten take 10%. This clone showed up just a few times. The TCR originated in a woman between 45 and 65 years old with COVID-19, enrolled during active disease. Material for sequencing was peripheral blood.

The CDR3 DNA reads as TGTGCCAGCAGTCCGCCGGAAGGGGGTCCTGGGGCCAACGTCCTGACTTTC. Its protein product is CASSPPEGGPGANVLTF. This chain uses TRBV6-2 or TRBV6-3 with TRBJ2-6, with D maybe TRBD1 (6 bases). CDR1 MNHEY and CDR2 SVGEGT come from the germline V gene. Trimming removed 5 bases at V and 2 bases at J, with 16 bases between. The CDR3 sequence is 17 residues long.